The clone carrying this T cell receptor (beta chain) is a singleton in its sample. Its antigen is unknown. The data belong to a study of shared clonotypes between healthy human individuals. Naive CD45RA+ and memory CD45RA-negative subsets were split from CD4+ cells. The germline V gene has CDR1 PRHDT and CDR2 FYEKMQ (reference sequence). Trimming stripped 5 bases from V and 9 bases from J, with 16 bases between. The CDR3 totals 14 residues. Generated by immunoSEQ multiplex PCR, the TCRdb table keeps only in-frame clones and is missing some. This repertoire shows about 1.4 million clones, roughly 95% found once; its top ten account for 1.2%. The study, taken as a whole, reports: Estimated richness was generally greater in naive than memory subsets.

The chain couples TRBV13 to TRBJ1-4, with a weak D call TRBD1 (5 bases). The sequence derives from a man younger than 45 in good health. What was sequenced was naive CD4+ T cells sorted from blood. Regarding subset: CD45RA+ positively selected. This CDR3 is CASSQGVVEKKLFF. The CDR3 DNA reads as TGTGCCAGCAGCCAAGGGGTGGTGGAAAAAAAACTGTTTTTT.